Listed below are T cell receptor beta chains from one sample, sequenced in a study of shared clonotypes between healthy human individuals. Sequencing used immunoSEQ multiplex PCR; TCRdb keeps in-frame clones, though not all of them. The sample has hundreds of thousands of clones, 85% to 95% seen once. Sequencing was performed on naive CD8+ T cells sorted from blood. These TCRs come from a woman aged 25 to 39 in good health. The CDR3 runs from the conserved cysteine through the conserved F or W. The D gene is left open where the match is weak. Clone sizes are given selectively: once, few, many, or a class where the clone is expanded.

TRBJ1-2 | once | TRBV28 | - | CASSFIESGGYTF | TGTGCCAGCAGTTTCATCGAATCGGGTGGCTACACCTTC
TRBJ1-4 | - | TRBV13 | TRBD1 | CASSLGRDRNEKLFF | TGTGCCAGCAGCTTAGGGAGGGACAGAAATGAAAAACTGTTTTTT
TRBJ1-6 | once | TRBV28 | - | CASSLPNNSPLHF | TGTGCCAGCAGTTTACCGAATAATTCACCCCTCCACTTT
TRBJ2-1 | - | TRBV7-8 | - | CASSPWGANSYNEQFF | TGTGCCAGCAGCCCATGGGGGGCAAACTCCTACAATGAGCAGTTCTTC
TRBJ1-1 | - | TRBV5-5 | - | CASSQDSRMNTEAFF | TGTGCCAGCAGCCAGGACAGTCGGATGAACACTGAAGCTTTCTTT
TRBJ2-1 | - | TRBV5-6 | - | CASSLDLGGLYNEQFF | TGTGCCAGCAGCTTGGACCTCGGGGGACTCTACAATGAGCAGTTCTTC
TRBJ2-7 | once | TRBV5-1 | TRBD1 | CASSADRGPSSYEQYF | TGCGCCAGCAGCGCTGACAGGGGGCCCTCATCCTACGAGCAGTACTTC
TRBJ2-7 | - | TRBV5-1 | TRBD1 | CASSLARTGVGLHEQYF | TGCGCCAGCAGCTTGGCCCGGACAGGGGTGGGGTTGCACGAGCAGTACTTC
TRBJ2-4 | - | TRBV2 | TRBD1 | CASSQGLDRGPKNIQYF | TGTGCCAGCAGTCAGGGGTTGGACAGGGGACCCAAAAACATTCAGTACTTC
TRBJ2-1 | - | TRBV7-9 | - | CASSLVRAGWEDEQFF | TGTGCCAGCAGCTTAGTTCGCGCAGGGTGGGAGGATGAGCAGTTCTTC
TRBJ2-3 | once | TRBV28 | TRBD2 | CASKLAGETDTQYF | TGTGCCAGCAAACTAGCGGGAGAGACAGATACGCAGTATTTT
TRBJ1-1 | - | TRBV6-4 | - | CASSDRGNTEAFF | TGTGCCAGCAGTGACCGCGGGAACACTGAAGCTTTCTTT
TRBJ2-1 | - | TRBV11-2 | - | CASSLVLNEQFF | TGTGCCAGCAGCTTAGTTCTCAATGAGCAGTTCTTC
TRBJ2-3 | - | TRBV19 | - | CASSIDLPDTQYF | TGTGCCAGTAGTATAGATCTTCCAGATACGCAGTATTTT
TRBJ1-1 | - | TRBV28 | - | CASSFYTGTNEAFF | TGTGCCAGCAGTTTCTACACAGGGACCAATGAAGCTTTCTTT
TRBJ1-1 | - | TRBV9 | - | CASSVGGPNTEAFF | TGTGCCAGCAGCGTAGGAGGCCCTAACACTGAAGCTTTCTTT
TRBJ2-5 | - | TRBV5-1 | - | CASSFYGQPGETQYF | TGCGCCAGCAGCTTCTACGGGCAGCCGGGGGAGACCCAGTACTTC
TRBJ2-3 | - | TRBV23-1 | TRBD1 | CASSQRFRVYRGIPSTDTQYF | TGCGCCAGCAGTCAGAGGTTTAGAGTGTACAGGGGAATTCCCAGCACAGATACGCAGTATTTT
TRBJ2-1 | - | TRBV6-4 | TRBD2 | CASSEEIAGGGDNEQFF | TGTGCCAGCAGTGAGGAAATAGCGGGAGGTGGTGACAATGAGCAGTTCTTC
TRBJ2-7 | - | TRBV28 | - | CASSFSDSNYEQYF | TGTGCCAGCAGTTTCTCCGACAGCAACTACGAGCAGTACTTC
TRBJ2-1 | - | TRBV6-4 | - | CASSDSIRSSGNEQFF | TGTGCCAGCAGTGACTCGATCAGGTCCTCGGGGAATGAGCAGTTCTTC
TRBJ2-5 | - | TRBV29-1 | - | CSVEALRGRRETQYF | TGCAGCGTTGAAGCGCTTAGGGGGAGGCGAGAGACCCAGTACTTC
TRBJ2-1 | - | TRBV2 | - | CASRATGSYNEQFF | TGTGCCAGCAGAGCGACAGGATCCTACAATGAGCAGTTCTTC
TRBJ2-7 | once | TRBV28 | - | CASSSPLLSEYEQYF | TGTGCCAGCAGTTCACCTCTACTGAGCGAATACGAGCAGTACTTC
TRBJ2-1 | - | TRBV2 | TRBD2 | CASGSGGRTLRNEQFF | TGTGCCAGTGGGAGCGGCGGGAGGACCCTACGGAATGAGCAGTTCTTC
TRBJ2-4 | - | TRBV19 | - | CASKDGRQVQYF | TGTGCCAGTAAAGATGGCCGGCAAGTTCAGTACTTC
TRBJ1-1 | - | TRBV21-1 | - | CASSRGKRVPTMEAFF | TGTGCCAGCAGCAGGGGGAAAAGGGTGCCCACCATGGAAGCTTTCTTT
TRBJ2-7 | - | TRBV11-2 | - | CASSPDSSYEQYF | TGTGCCAGCAGCCCGGACTCCTCCTACGAGCAGTACTTC
TRBJ2-6 | - | TRBV27 | - | CASSLVSGSGANVLTF | TGTGCCAGCAGTTTAGTTTCGGGCTCTGGGGCCAACGTCCTGACTTTC
TRBJ2-1 | - | TRBV7-2 | - | CASSLLDSYNEQFF | TGTGCCAGCAGCTTATTGGATTCCTACAATGAGCAGTTCTTC
TRBJ2-4 | - | TRBV7-6 | TRBD2 | CASSKLAGVKNIQYF | TGTGCCAGCAGCAAACTAGCGGGAGTCAAAAACATTCAGTACTTC